This T cell receptor (beta chain) was observed in a study of OX40 agonist ivuxolimab in advanced cancers. Study in general: Hepatocellular carcinoma, melanoma, renal cell or head and neck cancer affected the dose-escalation patients.

Measured with immunoSEQ multiplex PCR; TCRdb has only the in-frame clones, and not every one. The sample includes fewer than 80,000 clones, 60% to 80% seen only once; the top ten take 1.6%. The CDR3 contains 15 residues. Per the germline V gene, CDR1 is SGHAT and CDR2 is FQDESV (reference sequence). The V end lost 3 bases, the J end lost 4 bases, and 12 bases lay between the germline ends. The starting material was CD4+ or CD8+ T cells sorted from blood, obtained in a trial of the OX40 agonist ivuxolimab. The receptor's source is an adult with an advanced solid tumor such as melanoma, head and neck, liver or kidney cancer. V gene TRBV11-1 combines with J gene TRBJ2-2; D may be TRBD1 (5 bases). This CDR3 reads CASSLAGQRTGELFF. The CDR3 DNA reads TGTGCCAGCAGCTTGGCAGGGCAGCGCACCGGGGAGCTGTTTTTT.